The source of this TCR beta chain is a study of blood T cell repertoires in COVID-19. V shed 6 bases and J shed 0 bases, with 12 bases lying between them. There are 15 residues in the CDR3. CDR1 MNHEY and CDR2 SVGAGI come from the germline V gene. Grouping used clinical history reported by participants in a survey and questionnaire. As originally analysed: How many nucleated cells were present was estimated from reference gene primer amplification. Here immunoSEQ multiplex PCR was the method, and the copy in TCRdb shows in-frame clones only, minus some. That table is the source of V, J and clone size, and D and trimming were worked out from the DNA. The sample consists of hundreds of thousands of clones, 85% to 90% of them appearing once.

This chain joins TRBV6-5 and TRBJ1-5; D call uncertain. Sample: PBMCs or T cells enriched from blood (not recorded which). The sequence was obtained from a woman between 18 and 29 years old who had recovered from COVID-19. CDR3 bases: TGTGCCAGCAGGGCTACAGATTATAGCAATCAGCCCCAGCATTTT. It translates to CASRATDYSNQPQHF.